One TCR beta chain is described in this entry. As yet, its antigen is unknown. Generated by immunoSEQ multiplex PCR, the TCRdb table keeps only in-frame clones and is missing some. The data contain tens of thousands of clones, 91% of them seen just once; the ten biggest clones take up roughly 30%. The CDR3 covers 18 residues. The V gene's germline CDR1 is MGHDK and CDR2 SYGVNS. With V trimmed by 4 bases and J by 0 bases, 9 bases remained unmatched. The data are from a study of OX40 agonist ivuxolimab in advanced cancers. Overall study results and limits: The work left the antigen specificity of expanded peripheral T cells undetermined.

This material consisted of CD4+ or CD8+ T cells sorted from blood, taken in a trial of the OX40 agonist ivuxolimab. This receptor was taken from an adult with an advanced solid tumor such as melanoma, head and neck, liver or kidney cancer. V is TRBV25-1 and J is TRBJ2-6, with TRBD1 matching over 7 bases. Here the CDR3 reads CASSAPGQKHSGANVLTF. The CDR3 DNA sequence: TGTGCCAGCAGTGCTCCGGGACAGAAGCACTCTGGGGCCAACGTCCTGACTTTC.